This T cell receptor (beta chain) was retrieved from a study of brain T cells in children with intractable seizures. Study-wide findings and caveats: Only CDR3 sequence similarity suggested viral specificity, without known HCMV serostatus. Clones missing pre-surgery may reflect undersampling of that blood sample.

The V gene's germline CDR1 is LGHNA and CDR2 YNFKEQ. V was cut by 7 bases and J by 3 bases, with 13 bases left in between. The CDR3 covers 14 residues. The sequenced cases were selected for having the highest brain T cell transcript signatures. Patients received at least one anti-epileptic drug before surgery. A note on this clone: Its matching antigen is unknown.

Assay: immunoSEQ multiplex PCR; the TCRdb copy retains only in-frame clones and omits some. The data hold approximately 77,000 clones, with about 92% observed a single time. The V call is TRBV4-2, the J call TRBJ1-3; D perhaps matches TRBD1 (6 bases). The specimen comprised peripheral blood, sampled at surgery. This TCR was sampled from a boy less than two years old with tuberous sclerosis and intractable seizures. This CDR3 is CASNEGGIGNTIYF. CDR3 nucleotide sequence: TGTGCCAGCAACGAAGGGGGAATTGGAAACACCATATATTTT.